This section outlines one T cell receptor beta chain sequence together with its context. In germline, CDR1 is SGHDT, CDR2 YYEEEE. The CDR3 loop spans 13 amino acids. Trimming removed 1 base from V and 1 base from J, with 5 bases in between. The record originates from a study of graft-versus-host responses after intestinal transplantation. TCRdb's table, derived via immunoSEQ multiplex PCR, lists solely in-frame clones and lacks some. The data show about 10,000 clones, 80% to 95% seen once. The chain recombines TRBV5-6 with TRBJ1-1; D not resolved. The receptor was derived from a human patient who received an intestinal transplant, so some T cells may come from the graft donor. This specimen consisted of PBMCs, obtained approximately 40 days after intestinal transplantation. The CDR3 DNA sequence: TGTGCCAGCAGCTTGTACTCGAACACTGAAGCTTTCTTT. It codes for CASSLYSNTEAFF.